These T cell receptor beta chains were read from a single sample in a study of blood T cells in healthy people across ages. TCRdb re-called the 5' RACE reads through MiXCR, storing one row per CDR3 protein. The table records hundreds of thousands of distinct CDR3 sequences, about 37% of them present only once. The sample comprised blood. These receptors were taken from a man aged 18 to 35 in good health. Both conserved end residues are part of each CDR3. A D gene is named only where the DNA matches it firmly. A clone size is listed for some rows: how often the clone was seen (once, few, many), or a class if it is expanded.

TRBV5-1	TRBJ2-3	.	.	CASSLRLAATDTQYF	TGCGCCAGCAGCTTGCGGTTAGCGGCCACAGATACGCAGTATTTT
TRBV20-1	TRBJ1-1	TRBD1	.	CSASRDRDTEAFF	TGCAGTGCTAGCCGGGACAGGGACACTGAAGCTTTCTTT
TRBV20-1	TRBJ1-5	.	.	CSARDRTQFFGQPQHF	TGCAGTGCTAGAGATCGAACCCAGTTTTTTGGTCAGCCCCAGCATTTT
TRBV29-1	TRBJ1-6	TRBD1	.	CSVSDRVGSPLHF	TGCAGCGTGAGTGACAGGGTCGGGTCACCCCTCCACTTT
TRBV9	TRBJ2-7	.	.	CASSVGDNSYEQYF	TGTGCCAGCAGCGTAGGGGACAATTCCTACGAGCAGTACTTC
TRBV12-3/TRBV12-4	TRBJ1-1	.	.	CVSSPAGGGTEAFF	TGTGTCAGCAGTCCGGCCGGGGGTGGTACTGAAGCTTTCTTT
TRBV6-5	TRBJ2-2	TRBD1	.	CASSAGQGAGELFF	TGTGCCAGCAGTGCAGGACAGGGTGCCGGGGAGCTGTTTTTT
TRBV9	TRBJ2-7	.	.	CASSVGTGHLTYNEQYF	TGTGCCAGCAGCGTAGGGACGGGGCACTTGACCTACAATGAGCAGTACTTC
TRBV20-1	TRBJ1-6	TRBD1	few	CSARTGANSPLHF	TGCAGTGCTAGGACAGGGGCTAATTCACCCCTCCACTTT
TRBV7-9	TRBJ2-7	.	.	CASGPGGPYNEQYF	TGTGCCAGCGGGCCCGGGGGGCCATACAATGAGCAGTACTTC
TRBV30	TRBJ1-5	.	.	CAWRAAGHSNQPQHF	TGTGCCTGGAGGGCAGCAGGGCATAGCAATCAGCCCCAGCATTTT
TRBV20-1	TRBJ1-2	TRBD1	.	CSAPGQGEYGYTF	TGCAGTGCTCCCGGACAGGGGGAATATGGCTACACCTTC
TRBV9	TRBJ2-2	TRBD1	few	CASSALRTGGGTGELFF	TGTGCCAGCAGCGCCCTAAGGACAGGGGGCGGAACCGGGGAGCTGTTTTTT
TRBV7-2	TRBJ2-1	.	.	CASSSSIYNEQFF	TGTGCCAGCAGCTCCTCGATATACAATGAGCAGTTCTTC